This T cell receptor beta chain was sequenced for a study of control samples from healthy donors and cancer patients (dated by TCRdb to about 2020). The library relied on the immunoSEQ multiplex PCR assay. The source is immuneACCESS, and TCRdb retained only in-frame sequences with V and J called. Part of the clones is not carried over; for the studies checked, unresolved V genes explain less than half of this, and the remainder is unexplained. Recorded for this sample are about 140,000 clones; 88% of them occurred a single time. The ten largest clones add up to about 1.8% of the sample. To note about this clone: The antigen it recognizes is unknown. No qualities accompany the bases; no much larger clone lies one base away.

Counted from cysteine to phenylalanine, this CDR3 has 12 amino acids. The entry retains the CDR3 DNA only, 36 bases that are in frame from base 1. From a lookup of the germline V gene, CDR1 and CDR2 are MGHRA and YSYEKL. V gives up 0 bases and J gives up 10 bases, and the segment between their germline ends measures 9 bases. The source of this sequence is a man younger than 35 in good health. Material: blood. Here the chain combines TRBV4-1 and TRBJ1-1; matching of 6 bases hints at TRBD1 as the D gene. The nucleotides read TGCGCCAGCAGCCAAGATACAGGGCTAGCTTTCTTT. Its protein is CASSQDTGLAFF.